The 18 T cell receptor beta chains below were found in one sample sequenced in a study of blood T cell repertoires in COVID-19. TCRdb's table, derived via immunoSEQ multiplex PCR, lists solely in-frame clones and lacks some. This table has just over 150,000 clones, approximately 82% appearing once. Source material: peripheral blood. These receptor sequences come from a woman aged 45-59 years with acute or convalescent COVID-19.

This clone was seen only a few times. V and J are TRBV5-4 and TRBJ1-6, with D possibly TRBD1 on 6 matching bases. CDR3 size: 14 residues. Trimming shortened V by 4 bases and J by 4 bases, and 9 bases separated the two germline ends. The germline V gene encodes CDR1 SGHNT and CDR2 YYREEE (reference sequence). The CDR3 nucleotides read TGTGCCAGCAGCGTAGACAGGTATAATTCACCCCTCCACTTT. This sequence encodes CASSVDRYNSPLHF.

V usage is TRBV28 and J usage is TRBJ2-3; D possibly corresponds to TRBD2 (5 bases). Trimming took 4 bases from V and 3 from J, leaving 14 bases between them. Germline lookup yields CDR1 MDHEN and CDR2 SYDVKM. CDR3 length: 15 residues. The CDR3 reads CASSSDGGVTDTQYF. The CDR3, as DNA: TGTGCCAGCAGTTCCGACGGAGGAGTGACAGATACGCAGTATTTT. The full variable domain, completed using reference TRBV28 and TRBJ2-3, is DVKVTQSSRYLVKRTGEKVFLECVQDMDHENMFWYRQDPGLGLRLIYFSYDVKMKEKGDIPEGYSVSREKKERFSLILESASTNQTSMYLCASSSDGGVTDTQYFGPGTRLTVL.

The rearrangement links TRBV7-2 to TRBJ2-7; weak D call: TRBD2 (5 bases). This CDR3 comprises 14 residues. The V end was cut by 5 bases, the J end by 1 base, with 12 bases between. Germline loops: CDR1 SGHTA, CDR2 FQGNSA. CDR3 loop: CASSPGMTSYEQYF. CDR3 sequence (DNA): TGTGCCAGCAGCCCCGGGATGACTTCCTACGAGCAGTACTTC.

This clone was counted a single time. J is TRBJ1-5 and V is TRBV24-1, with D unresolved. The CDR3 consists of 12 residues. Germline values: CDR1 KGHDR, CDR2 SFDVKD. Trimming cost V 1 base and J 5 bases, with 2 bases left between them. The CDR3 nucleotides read TGTGCCACCAGTGATTTCGATCAGCCCCAGCATTTT. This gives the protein CATSDFDQPQHF.

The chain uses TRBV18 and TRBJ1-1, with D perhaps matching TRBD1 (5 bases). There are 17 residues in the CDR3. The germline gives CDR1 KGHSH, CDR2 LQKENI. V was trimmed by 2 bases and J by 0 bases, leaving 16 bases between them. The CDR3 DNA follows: TGTGCCAGCTCACCAATGGGGGGGTTCACCATGAACACTGAAGCTTTCTTT. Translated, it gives CASSPMGGFTMNTEAFF.

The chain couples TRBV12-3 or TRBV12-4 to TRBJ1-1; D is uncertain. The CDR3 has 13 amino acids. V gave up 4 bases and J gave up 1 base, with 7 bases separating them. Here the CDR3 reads CASSWAQNTEAFF. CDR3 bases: TGTGCCAGCAGTTGGGCCCAGAACACTGAAGCTTTCTTT.

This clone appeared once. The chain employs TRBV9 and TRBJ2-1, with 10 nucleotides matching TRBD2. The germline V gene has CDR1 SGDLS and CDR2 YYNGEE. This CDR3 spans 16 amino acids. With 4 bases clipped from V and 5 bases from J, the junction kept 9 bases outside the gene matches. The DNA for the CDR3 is TGTGCCAGCAGCAAGAAACTAGCGGGACCTGACAATGAGCAGTTCTTC. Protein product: CASSKKLAGPDNEQFF. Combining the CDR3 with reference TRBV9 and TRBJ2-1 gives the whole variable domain DSGVTQTPKHLITATGQRVTLRCSPRSGDLSVYWYQQSLDQGLQFLIQYYNGEERAKGNILERFSAQQFPDLHSELNLSSLELGDSALYFCASSKKLAGPDNEQFFGPGTRLTVL.

The CDR3 DNA sequence: TGTGCCAGCAGCTTGGCCCCAATTCGAGGACAAGTCCAAGAGACCCAGTACTTC. Translation: CASSLAPIRGQVQETQYF. This chain uses TRBV5-5 with TRBJ2-5; D possibly corresponds to TRBD1 (5 bases). CDR3 length equals 18 residues. The germline V gene has CDR1 SGHKS and CDR2 YYEKEE (reference sequence). The V end lost 0 bases, the J end lost 1 base, and 19 bases lay between the germline ends.

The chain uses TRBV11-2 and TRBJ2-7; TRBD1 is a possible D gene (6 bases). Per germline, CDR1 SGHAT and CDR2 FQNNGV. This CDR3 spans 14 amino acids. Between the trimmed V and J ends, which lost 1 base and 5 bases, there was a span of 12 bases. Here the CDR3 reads CASSLAGQWDEQYF. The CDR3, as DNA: TGTGCCAGCAGCTTAGCGGGACAATGGGACGAGCAGTACTTC.

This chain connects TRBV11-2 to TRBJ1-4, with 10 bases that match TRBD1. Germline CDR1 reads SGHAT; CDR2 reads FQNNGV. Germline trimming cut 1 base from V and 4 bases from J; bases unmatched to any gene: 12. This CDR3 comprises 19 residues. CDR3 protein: CASSLGVTGGSIGNEKLFF. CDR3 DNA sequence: TGTGCCAGCAGCTTAGGGGTGACAGGGGGCTCGATCGGTAATGAAAAACTGTTTTTT.

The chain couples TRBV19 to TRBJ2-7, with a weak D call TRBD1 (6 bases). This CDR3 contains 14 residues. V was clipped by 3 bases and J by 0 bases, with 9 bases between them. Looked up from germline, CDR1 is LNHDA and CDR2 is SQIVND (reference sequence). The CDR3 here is CASSIQGSSYEQYF. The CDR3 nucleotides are TGTGCCAGTAGTATTCAGGGGAGCTCCTACGAGCAGTACTTC.

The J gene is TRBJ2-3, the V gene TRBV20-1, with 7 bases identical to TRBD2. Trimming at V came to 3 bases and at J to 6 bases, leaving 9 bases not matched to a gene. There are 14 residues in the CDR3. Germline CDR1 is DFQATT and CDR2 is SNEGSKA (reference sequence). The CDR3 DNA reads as TGCAGTGCTAGTCCGAGCGGGGTGGTGGATACGCAGTATTTT. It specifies CSASPSGVVDTQYF.

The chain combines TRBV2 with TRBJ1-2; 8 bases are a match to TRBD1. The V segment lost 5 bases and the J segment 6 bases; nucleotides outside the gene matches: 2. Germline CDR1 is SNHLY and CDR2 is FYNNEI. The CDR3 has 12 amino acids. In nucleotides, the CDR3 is TGTGCCAGCAGTAGGACAGGGCATGGCTACACCTTC. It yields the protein CASSRTGHGYTF. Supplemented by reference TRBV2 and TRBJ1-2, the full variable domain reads EPEVTQTPSHQVTQMGQEVILRCVPISNHLYFYWYRQILGQKVEFLVSFYNNEISEKSEIFDDQFSVERPDGSNFTLKIRSTKLEDSAMYFCASSRTGHGYTFGSGTRLTVV.

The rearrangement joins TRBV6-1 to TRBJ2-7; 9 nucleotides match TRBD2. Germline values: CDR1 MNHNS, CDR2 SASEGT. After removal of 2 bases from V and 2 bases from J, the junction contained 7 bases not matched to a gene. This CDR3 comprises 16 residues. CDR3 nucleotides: TGTGCCAGCAGTGAATTCAGCGGGGGGCGACCCTACGAGCAGTACTTC. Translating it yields CASSEFSGGRPYEQYF.

The CDR3 reads CASSYRDRYTYEQYF. The CDR3 DNA is TGTGCCAGCAGCTACCGGGACAGGTACACCTACGAGCAGTACTTC. The chain uses TRBV7-2 and TRBJ2-7, with 8 bases identical to TRBD1. This CDR3 spans 15 amino acids. The trim removed 4 bases at V and 2 bases at J, leaving 7 bases unmatched. Germline V lookup: CDR1 SGHTA, CDR2 FQGNSA.

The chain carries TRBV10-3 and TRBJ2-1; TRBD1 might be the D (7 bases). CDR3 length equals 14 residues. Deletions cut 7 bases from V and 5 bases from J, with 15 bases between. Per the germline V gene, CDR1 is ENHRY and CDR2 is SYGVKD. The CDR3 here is CAITGPGGNNEQFF. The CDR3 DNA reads TGTGCCATCACCGGCCCAGGGGGGAACAATGAGCAGTTCTTC.

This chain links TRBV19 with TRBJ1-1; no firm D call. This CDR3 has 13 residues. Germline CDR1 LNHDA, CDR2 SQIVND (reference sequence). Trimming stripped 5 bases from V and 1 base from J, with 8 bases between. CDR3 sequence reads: CASSGPRNTEAFF. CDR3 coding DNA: TGTGCCAGTAGTGGGCCCAGGAACACTGAAGCTTTCTTT.

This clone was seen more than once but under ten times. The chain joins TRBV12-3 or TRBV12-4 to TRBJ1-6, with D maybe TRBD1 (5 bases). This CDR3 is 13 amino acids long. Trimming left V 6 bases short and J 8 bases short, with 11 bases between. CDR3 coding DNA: TGTGCCAGCAGACGATTAGGGGATTCACCCCTCCACTTT. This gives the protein CASRRLGDSPLHF.